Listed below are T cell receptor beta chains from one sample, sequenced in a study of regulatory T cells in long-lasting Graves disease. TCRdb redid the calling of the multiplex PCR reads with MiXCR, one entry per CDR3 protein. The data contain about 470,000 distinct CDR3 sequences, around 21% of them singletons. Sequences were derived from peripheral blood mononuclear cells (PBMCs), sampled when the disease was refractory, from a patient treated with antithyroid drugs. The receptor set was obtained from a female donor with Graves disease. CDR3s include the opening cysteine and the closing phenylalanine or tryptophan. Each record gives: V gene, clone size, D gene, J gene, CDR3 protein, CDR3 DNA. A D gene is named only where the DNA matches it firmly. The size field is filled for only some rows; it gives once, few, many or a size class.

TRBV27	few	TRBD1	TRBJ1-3	CASRPIPKTGTDLGNTIYF	TGTGCCAGCAGACCCATTCCAAAGACCGGGACAGATCTTGGAAACACCATATATTTT
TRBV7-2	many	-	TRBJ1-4	CASSLLGEKLFF	TGTGCCAGCAGTTTGCTGGGCGAAAAACTGTTTTTT
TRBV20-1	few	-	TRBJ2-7	CSARDGEGGYEQYF	TGCAGTGCTAGAGATGGAGAAGGGGGCTACGAGCAGTACTTC
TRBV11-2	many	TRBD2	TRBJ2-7	CASSLTASGSGEQYF	TGTGCCAGCAGCTTAACGGCTAGCGGGAGTGGTGAGCAGTACTTC
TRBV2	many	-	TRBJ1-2	CASTIRGYTF	TGTGCCAGCACCATACGGGGCTACACCTTC
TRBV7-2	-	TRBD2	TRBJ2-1	CASSFTSGTYNEQFF	TGTGCCAGCAGCTTCACTAGCGGCACCTACAATGAGCAGTTCTTC
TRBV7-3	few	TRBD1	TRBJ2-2	CASSPRQGAAGELFF	TGTGCCAGCAGCCCACGACAGGGGGCAGCCGGGGAGCTGTTTTTT
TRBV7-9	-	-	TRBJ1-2	CASSVTNAGEGYTF	TGTGCCAGCAGCGTAACTAATGCTGGGGAGGGCTACACCTTC
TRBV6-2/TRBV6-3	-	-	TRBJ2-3	CASTPLGGLSTDTQYF	TGTGCCAGCACCCCACTTGGGGGACTCTCCACAGATACGCAGTATTTT
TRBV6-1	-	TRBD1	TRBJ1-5	CASRQTLGTGLTQYQPQHF	TGTGCCAGCAGACAAACCCTGGGGACAGGGCTCACCCAGTATCAGCCCCAGCATTTT
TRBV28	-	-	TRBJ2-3	CASSERTTLSTDTQYF	TGTGCCAGCAGTGAACGGACAACCCTTAGCACAGATACGCAGTATTTT
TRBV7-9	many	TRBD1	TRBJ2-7	CASRTGQSGVDEQYF	TGTGCCAGCAGAACGGGACAGAGCGGAGTGGATGAGCAGTACTTC
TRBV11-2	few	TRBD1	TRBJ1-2	CASSPSATGGNFIFFF	TGTGCCAGCAGCCCAAGCGCGACAGGGGGCAATTTCATCTTCTTCTTC
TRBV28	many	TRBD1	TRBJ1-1	CASRLTGSSEAFF	TGTGCCAGCAGACTGACAGGGAGTTCTGAAGCTTTCTTT
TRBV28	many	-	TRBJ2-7	CASNGHYEQYF	TGTGCCAGTAATGGGCACTACGAGCAGTACTTC
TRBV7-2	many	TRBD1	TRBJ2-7	CASKEHGTGAYEQYF	TGTGCCAGCAAAGAACACGGGACAGGGGCCTACGAGCAGTACTTC
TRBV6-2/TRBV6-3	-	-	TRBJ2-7	CASSEAQAYEQYF	TGTGCCAGCAGTGAGGCCCAAGCCTACGAGCAGTACTTC
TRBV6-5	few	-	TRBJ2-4	CASSYRGLVAKNIQYF	TGTGCCAGCAGTTACCGGGGATTAGTAGCCAAAAACATTCAGTACTTC
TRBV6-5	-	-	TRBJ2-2	CASSYYISGHSNTGELFF	TGTGCCAGCAGTTATTATATCTCCGGGCATTCTAACACCGGGGAGCTGTTTTTT
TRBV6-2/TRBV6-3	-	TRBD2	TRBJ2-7	CASNYSAGLAYQYF	TGTGCCAGCAATTACTCGGCGGGACTAGCGTATCAGTACTTC